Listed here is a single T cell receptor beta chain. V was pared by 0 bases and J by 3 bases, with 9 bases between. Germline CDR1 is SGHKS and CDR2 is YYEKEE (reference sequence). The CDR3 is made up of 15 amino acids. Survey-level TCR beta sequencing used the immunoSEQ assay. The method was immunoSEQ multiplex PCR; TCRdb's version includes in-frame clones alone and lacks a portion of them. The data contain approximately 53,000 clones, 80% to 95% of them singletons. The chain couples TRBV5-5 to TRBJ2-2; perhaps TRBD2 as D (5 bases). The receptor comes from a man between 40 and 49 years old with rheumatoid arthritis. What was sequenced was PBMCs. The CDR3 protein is CASSLGGAYTGELFF. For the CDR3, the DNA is TGTGCCAGCAGCTTGGGGGGAGCGTACACCGGGGAGCTGTTTTTT.